A selection of T cell receptor beta chains follows, all from one sample in a study of identical twins. TCRdb independently ran MiXCR on the 5' RACE reads; one entry per CDR3 protein. The repertoire holds approximately 500,000 distinct CDR3 sequences, with about 24% as singletons. This sample was also put to use in a study of T cells expressing NK-cell markers.

Sequencing was done on a sample of CD4+ T cells sorted from blood. The source of these receptors is a woman aged 18-29 years in good health. CDR3s include the opening cysteine and the closing phenylalanine or tryptophan. The order of the fields is clone size, D gene, J gene, V gene, CDR3 DNA, CDR3 protein. D genes are given only for firm matches. Only some rows state a clone size, as once, few, many or a class for expanded clones.

clone_size: .
d_call: .
j_call: TRBJ2-1
v_call: TRBV21-1
cdr3_nt: TGTGCCAGCCGGAGACTCAAGAAACCTGCCTCCTACAATGAGCAGTTCTTC
cdr3_aa: CASRRLKKPASYNEQFF

clone_size: .
d_call: .
j_call: TRBJ2-3
v_call: TRBV6-1
cdr3_nt: TGTGCCAGCAGTCCAGGCTGGGGGGCCGGCACAGATACGCAGTATTTT
cdr3_aa: CASSPGWGAGTDTQYF

clone_size: .
d_call: TRBD2
j_call: TRBJ2-1
v_call: TRBV20-1
cdr3_nt: TGCAGTGCTAGAGTGGCCGGGACTAGCGGGAGGCCTACCTACAATGAGCAGTTCTTC
cdr3_aa: CSARVAGTSGRPTYNEQFF

clone_size: .
d_call: TRBD1
j_call: TRBJ1-1
v_call: TRBV27
cdr3_nt: TGTGCCAGCAGTCCCGGGACAGGGCCGGACACTGAAGCTTTCTTT
cdr3_aa: CASSPGTGPDTEAFF

clone_size: .
d_call: .
j_call: TRBJ2-3
v_call: TRBV14
cdr3_nt: TGTGCCAGCAGCCTAATACAGGGTTCCACAGATACGCAGTATTTT
cdr3_aa: CASSLIQGSTDTQYF

clone_size: .
d_call: .
j_call: TRBJ1-5
v_call: TRBV12-3/TRBV12-4
cdr3_nt: TGTGCCAGCAGTTTAGGAGGTACAGGGCAGCATTTT
cdr3_aa: CASSLGGTGQHF

clone_size: .
d_call: TRBD2
j_call: TRBJ2-7
v_call: TRBV3-1
cdr3_nt: TGTGCCAGCAGCCCTAGCGGGAGATACGAGCAGTACTTC
cdr3_aa: CASSPSGRYEQYF

clone_size: .
d_call: .
j_call: TRBJ1-3
v_call: TRBV10-3
cdr3_nt: TGTGCCATCAGTGTTAGCGGGGGAAACTCTGGAAACACCATATATTTT
cdr3_aa: CAISVSGGNSGNTIYF

clone_size: .
d_call: .
j_call: TRBJ2-3
v_call: TRBV3-1
cdr3_nt: TGTGCCAGCAGCCAAGGCGGGGGCGGGGATACGCAGTATTTT
cdr3_aa: CASSQGGGGDTQYF

clone_size: few
d_call: .
j_call: TRBJ1-2
v_call: TRBV14
cdr3_nt: TGTGCCAGCAGCCAAGATACGAAGGGTGGCTACACCTTC
cdr3_aa: CASSQDTKGGYTF

clone_size: .
d_call: TRBD1
j_call: TRBJ2-1
v_call: TRBV25-1
cdr3_nt: TGTGCCAGCACCGGCGGACAGGGGCGTCATGAGCAGTTCTTC
cdr3_aa: CASTGGQGRHEQFF

clone_size: .
d_call: TRBD1
j_call: TRBJ2-7
v_call: TRBV10-3
cdr3_nt: TGTGCCATCGAGGGACAGGGCTCCTACGAGCAGTACTTC
cdr3_aa: CAIEGQGSYEQYF

clone_size: .
d_call: .
j_call: TRBJ1-2
v_call: TRBV20-1
cdr3_nt: TGCAGTGCTAAACCGGGACCGCTTGCTGGCTACACCTTC
cdr3_aa: CSAKPGPLAGYTF

clone_size: few
d_call: .
j_call: TRBJ1-1
v_call: TRBV7-8
cdr3_nt: TGTGCCAGCAGCGCGACCCCAGGGGAAGCTTTCTTT
cdr3_aa: CASSATPGEAFF